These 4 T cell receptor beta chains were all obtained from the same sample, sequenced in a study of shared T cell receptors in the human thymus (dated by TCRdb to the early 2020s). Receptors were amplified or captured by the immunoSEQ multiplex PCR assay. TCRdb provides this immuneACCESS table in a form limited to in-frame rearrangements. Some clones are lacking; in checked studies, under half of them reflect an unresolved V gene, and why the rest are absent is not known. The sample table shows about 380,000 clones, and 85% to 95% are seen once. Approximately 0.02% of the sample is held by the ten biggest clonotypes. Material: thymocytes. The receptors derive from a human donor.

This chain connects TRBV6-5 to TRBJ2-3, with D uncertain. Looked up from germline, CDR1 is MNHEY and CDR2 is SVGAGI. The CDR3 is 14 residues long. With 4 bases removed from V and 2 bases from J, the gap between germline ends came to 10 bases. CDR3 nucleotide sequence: TGTGCCAGCAGTTTGCGTGCGCCCACAGATACGCAGTATTTT. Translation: CASSLRAPTDTQYF.

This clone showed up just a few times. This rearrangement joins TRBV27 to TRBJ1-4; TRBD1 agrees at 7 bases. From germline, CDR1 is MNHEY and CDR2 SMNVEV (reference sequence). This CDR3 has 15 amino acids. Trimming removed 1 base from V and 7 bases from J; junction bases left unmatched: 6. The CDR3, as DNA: TGTGCCAGCAGTTTATTTGGGGACAGAAGTGAAAAACTGTTTTTT. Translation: CASSLFGDRSEKLFF.

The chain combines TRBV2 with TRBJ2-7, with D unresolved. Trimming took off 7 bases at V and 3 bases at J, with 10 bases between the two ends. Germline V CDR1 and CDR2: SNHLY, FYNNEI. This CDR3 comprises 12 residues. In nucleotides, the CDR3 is TGTGCCAGCATAGGGATCGGCTACGAGCAGTACTTC. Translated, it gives CASIGIGYEQYF.

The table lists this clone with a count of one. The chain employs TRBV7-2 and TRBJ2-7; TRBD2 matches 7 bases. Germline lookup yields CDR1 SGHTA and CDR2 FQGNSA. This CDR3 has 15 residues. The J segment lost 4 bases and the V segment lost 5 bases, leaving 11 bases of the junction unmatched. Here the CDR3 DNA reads TGTGCCAGCAGCCCAGCGGGACGGAAAGCGTACGAGCAGTACTTC. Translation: CASSPAGRKAYEQYF.